These 13 T cell receptor beta chains originate from one sample sequenced in a study of Ad26.COV2.S vaccination and SARS-CoV-2 variants. TCRdb keeps only in-frame clones here, not all; method: immunoSEQ multiplex PCR. The sample holds a few hundred thousand clones; 75% to 90% are singletons and the top ten take approximately 1.9%. Noted treatment: approximately 18 received Ad26.COV2.S at low or high dose, single or two shots; about five received placebo; per-sample allocation not given. Day 63 after the first injection of vaccine or placebo was the sampling time. Sequencing was performed on peripheral blood, taken in a trial of Ad26.COV2.S vaccine versus placebo. The receptors were gathered from a person aged 18-60 years who received the Ad26.COV2.S COVID-19 vaccine or a placebo.

The genes are TRBV29-1 and TRBJ2-1; either TRBD1 or TRBD2 may fit D (5 bases each). Between the trimmed V and J ends, which lost 4 bases and 12 bases, there was a span of 16 bases. There are 12 residues in the CDR3. Germline V CDR1 and CDR2: SQVTM, ANQGSEA. This CDR3 reads CSVGPPGTAQFF. The CDR3 region has the DNA TGCAGCGTTGGCCCCCCCGGGACGGCGCAGTTCTTC.

This clone has more than one count but fewer than ten. The V and J genes are TRBV27 and TRBJ2-1; 8 positions match TRBD2. V shed 2 bases, J shed 9 bases, and the junction held 6 bases outside the gene matches. CDR1 is MNHEY and CDR2 is SMNVEV in the germline V gene (reference sequence). The CDR3 runs to 14 residues. CDR3 nucleotides: TGTGCCAGCAGTTTAAACCGGGAGGGTAGTGAGCAGTTCTTC. It encodes CASSLNREGSEQFF.

The chain uses TRBV24-1 and TRBJ2-1; 9 bases are shared with TRBD1. Germline trimming cut 4 bases from V and 8 bases from J; bases unmatched to any gene: 8. Germline CDR1 is KGHDR and CDR2 is SFDVKD. The CDR3 loop spans 15 amino acids. CDR3: CATSDLRQGGDEQFF. As DNA, the CDR3 is TGTGCCACCAGTGACCTCAGACAGGGGGGGGATGAGCAGTTCTTC.

The V gene is TRBV21-1, the J gene TRBJ2-1; TRBD1 was called by the table and not checked on the DNA. TRBV21-1 is deemed a pseudogene. This CDR3 contains 19 residues. The CDR3 loop reads CASSKEGGRGPLPTNEQFF. CDR3 sequence (DNA): TGTGCCAGCAGCAAAGAAGGTGGCAGGGGGCCCCTTCCTACCAATGAGCAGTTCTTC.

V gene TRBV4-1 combines with J gene TRBJ1-6, with D perhaps matching TRBD1 (5 bases). Germline-derived CDR1 and CDR2 are MGHRA and YSYEKL. The CDR3 sequence is 17 residues long. The V end was cut by 0 bases, the J end by 7 bases, with 16 bases between. The CDR3 DNA reads as TGCGCCAGCAGCCAAGAAACCCCTCGGCAGGGAAATTCACCCCTCCACTTT. This codes for CASSQETPRQGNSPLHF.

V gene TRBV28 combines with J gene TRBJ1-5; D unclear. The germline V and J ends were trimmed by 2 bases and 7 bases, with 12 bases remaining between them. The CDR3 has 14 residues. Germline assignment: CDR1 MDHEN and CDR2 SYDVKM. CDR3 in amino acids: CASSLTVLGQPQHF. The CDR3, as DNA: TGTGCCAGCAGTTTAACGGTCTTGGGGCAGCCCCAGCATTTT.

This rearrangement joins TRBV7-8 to TRBJ2-5; 13 positions agree with TRBD2. V lost 3 bases to trimming and J lost 7 bases; unmatched junction nucleotides: 8. The germline gives CDR1 SGHVS, CDR2 FQNEAQ. The CDR3 contains 16 residues. The CDR3 nucleotides are TGTGCCAGCAGCTTGGTACTAGCGGGAGGGGTAGGGACCCAGTACTTC. Translating gives CASSLVLAGGVGTQYF. Drawing the rest from reference TRBV7-8 and TRBJ2-5, the complete variable domain is GAGVSQSPRYKVAKRGQDVALRCDPISGHVSLFWYQQALGQGPEFLTYFQNEAQLDKSGLPSDRFFAERPEGSVSTLKIQRTQQEDSAVYLCASSLVLAGGVGTQYFGPGTRLLVL.

This clone was observed a few times. The chain couples TRBV15 to TRBJ1-2; D possibly corresponds to TRBD1 (5 bases). In germline, CDR1 is LNHNV, CDR2 YYDKDF (reference sequence). The V and J ends lost 5 bases and 4 bases respectively, with 11 bases between them. The CDR3 is 13 amino acids. The CDR3 sequence is CATSRPTAYGYTF. CDR3 DNA sequence: TGTGCCACCAGCCGCCCGACAGCCTATGGCTACACCTTC.

V gene TRBV29-1 combines with J gene TRBJ1-5; D may be TRBD1 (6 bases). CDR3 length: 13 amino acids. From germline, CDR1 is SQVTM and CDR2 ANQGSEA. V was shortened by 4 bases and J by 5 bases, with 12 bases between the two germline ends. CDR3: CSVAGGFDQPQHF. CDR3 DNA sequence: TGCAGCGTTGCGGGGGGCTTCGATCAGCCCCAGCATTTT.

This clone was recorded once. The chain combines TRBV5-4 with TRBJ1-1, with D possibly matching TRBD1 (6 bases). V lost 0 bases, J lost 9 bases, and 12 bases lay in between. CDR1 SGHNT and CDR2 YYREEE come from the germline V gene (reference sequence). The CDR3 sequence is 13 residues long. This chain's CDR3 is CASSLVGGAKAFF. Here the CDR3 DNA reads TGTGCCAGCAGCTTGGTAGGGGGAGCAAAAGCTTTCTTT.

The V and J genes are TRBV24-1 and TRBJ2-1; D is uncertain. V lost 1 base and J 9 bases, leaving 6 bases between the germline ends. Looked up from germline, CDR1 is KGHDR and CDR2 is SFDVKD. This CDR3 has 12 amino acids. The CDR3: CATSDFGSEQFF. The CDR3 DNA follows: TGTGCCACCAGTGATTTCGGTTCTGAGCAGTTCTTC.

This chain links TRBV11-3 with TRBJ2-2; TRBD2 aligns across 7 bases. Germline V gives CDR1 SGHNT, CDR2 YENEEA. The CDR3 spans 18 residues. V shed 5 bases and J 6 bases; nucleotides not matched to a gene: 18. CDR3 sequence (DNA): TGTGCCAGCAGCCTTAGGATTCAACTAGCGAAGGAACCCGGGGAGCTGTTTTTT. Amino acids: CASSLRIQLAKEPGELFF.

The chain recombines TRBV7-9 with TRBJ1-4; 8 bases are a match to TRBD1. Trimming removed 3 bases from V and 7 bases from J; junction bases left unmatched: 7. Germline CDR1 is SEHNR and CDR2 is FQNEAQ (reference sequence). The CDR3 is 15 amino acids. CDR3 sequence: CASSLGGTGGEKLFF. In DNA, the CDR3 is TGTGCCAGCAGCTTGGGGGGGACAGGCGGTGAAAAACTGTTTTTT.